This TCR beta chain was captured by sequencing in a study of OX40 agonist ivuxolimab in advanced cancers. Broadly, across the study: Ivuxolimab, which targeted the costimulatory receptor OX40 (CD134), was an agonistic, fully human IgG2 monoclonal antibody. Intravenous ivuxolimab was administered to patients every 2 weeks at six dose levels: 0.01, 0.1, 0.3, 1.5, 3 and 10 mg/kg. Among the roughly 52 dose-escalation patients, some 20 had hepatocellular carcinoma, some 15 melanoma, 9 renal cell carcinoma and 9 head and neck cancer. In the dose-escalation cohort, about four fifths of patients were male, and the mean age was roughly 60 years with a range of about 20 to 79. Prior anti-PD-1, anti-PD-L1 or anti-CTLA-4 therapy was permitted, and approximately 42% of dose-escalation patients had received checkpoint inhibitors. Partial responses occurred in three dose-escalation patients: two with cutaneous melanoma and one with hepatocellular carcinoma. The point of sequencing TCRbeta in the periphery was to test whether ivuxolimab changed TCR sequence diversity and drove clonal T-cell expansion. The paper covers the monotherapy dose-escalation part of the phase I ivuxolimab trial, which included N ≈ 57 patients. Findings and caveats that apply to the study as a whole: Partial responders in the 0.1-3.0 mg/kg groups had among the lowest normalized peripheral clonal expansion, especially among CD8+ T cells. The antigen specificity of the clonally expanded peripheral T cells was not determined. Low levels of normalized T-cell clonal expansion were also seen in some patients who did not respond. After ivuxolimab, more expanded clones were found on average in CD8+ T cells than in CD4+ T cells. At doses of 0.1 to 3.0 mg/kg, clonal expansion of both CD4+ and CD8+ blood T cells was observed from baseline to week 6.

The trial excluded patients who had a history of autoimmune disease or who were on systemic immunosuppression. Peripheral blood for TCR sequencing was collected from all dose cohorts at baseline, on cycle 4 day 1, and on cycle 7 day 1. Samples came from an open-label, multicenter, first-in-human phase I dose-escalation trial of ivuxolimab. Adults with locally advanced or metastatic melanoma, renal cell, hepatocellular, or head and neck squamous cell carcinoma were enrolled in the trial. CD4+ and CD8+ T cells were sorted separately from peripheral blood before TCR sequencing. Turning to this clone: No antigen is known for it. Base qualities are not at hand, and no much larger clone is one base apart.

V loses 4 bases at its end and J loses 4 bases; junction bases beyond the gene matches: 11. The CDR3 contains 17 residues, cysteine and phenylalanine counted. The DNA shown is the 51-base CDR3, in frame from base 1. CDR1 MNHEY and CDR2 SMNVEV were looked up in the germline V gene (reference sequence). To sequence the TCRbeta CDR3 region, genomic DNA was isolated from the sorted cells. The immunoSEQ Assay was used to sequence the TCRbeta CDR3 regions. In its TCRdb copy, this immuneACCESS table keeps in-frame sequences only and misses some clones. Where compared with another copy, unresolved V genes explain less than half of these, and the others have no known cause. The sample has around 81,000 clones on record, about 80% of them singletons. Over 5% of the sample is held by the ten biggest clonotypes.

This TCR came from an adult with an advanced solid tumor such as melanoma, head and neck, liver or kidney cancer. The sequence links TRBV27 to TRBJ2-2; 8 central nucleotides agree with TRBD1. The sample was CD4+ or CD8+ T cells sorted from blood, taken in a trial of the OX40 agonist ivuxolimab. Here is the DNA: TGTGCCAGCAGTTCCCAACTCGACAGGGGCGCCACCGGGGAGCTGTTTTTT. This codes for CASSSQLDRGATGELFF.